This TCR beta chain was sequenced during a study of persistence of HIV-infected CD4 T cells. V lost 7 bases to trimming and J lost 1 base, with 8 bases between them. The CDR3 is 13 residues long. The germline gives CDR1 MDHEN, CDR2 SYDVKM. The study, taken as a whole, reports: CMV- and Gag-responding cells had lower TCRbeta richness than CD3/CD28-responding cells.

This was the immunoSEQ version 4 assay in survey mode. Sequenced by immunoSEQ multiplex PCR; TCRdb stores in-frame clones only, minus some. The table lists about 7,000 clones, around 80% of them singletons. A remark on this clone: What it binds is unknown.

Stimulation used around 9.1 ug/mL lysate from CMV-infected fibroblasts. Sorting selected CD4+ T cells upregulating both CD40 ligand and CD69. Before stimulation, PBMCs underwent CD8+ T cell depletion. The genes are TRBV28 and TRBJ1-5, with TRBD1 as a possible D gene (5 bases). The sequencing used CD4+ T cells sorted from PBMCs after roughly 18-hour stimulation, collected from a patient who received antiretroviral therapy. This receptor was taken from an adult woman with HIV who was CMV-seropositive. Here the CDR3 reads CASITGSNQPQHF. As DNA, the CDR3 is TGTGCCAGCATAACAGGAAGCAATCAGCCCCAGCATTTT.